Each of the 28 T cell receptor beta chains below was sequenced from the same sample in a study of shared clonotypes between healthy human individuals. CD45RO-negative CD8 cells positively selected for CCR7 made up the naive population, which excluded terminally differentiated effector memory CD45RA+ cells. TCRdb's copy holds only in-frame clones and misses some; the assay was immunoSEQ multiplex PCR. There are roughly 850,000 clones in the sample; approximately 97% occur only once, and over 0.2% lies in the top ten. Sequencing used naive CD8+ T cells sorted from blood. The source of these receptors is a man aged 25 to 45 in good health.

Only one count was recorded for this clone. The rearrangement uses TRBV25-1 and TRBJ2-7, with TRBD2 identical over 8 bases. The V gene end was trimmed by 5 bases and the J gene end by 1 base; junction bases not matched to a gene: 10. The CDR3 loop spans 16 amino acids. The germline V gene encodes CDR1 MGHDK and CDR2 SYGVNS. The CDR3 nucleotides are TGTGCCAGCAGTCCTCGTCGGAGCGGGAGATCCTACGAGCAGTACTTC. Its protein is CASSPRRSGRSYEQYF.

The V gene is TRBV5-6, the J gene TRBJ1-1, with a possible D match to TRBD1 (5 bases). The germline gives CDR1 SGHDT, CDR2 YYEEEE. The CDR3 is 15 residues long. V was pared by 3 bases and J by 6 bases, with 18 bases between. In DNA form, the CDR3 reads TGTGCCAGCAGCTGGCCGACAAGGGGCGGCCCTGAAGCTTTCTTT. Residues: CASSWPTRGGPEAFF.

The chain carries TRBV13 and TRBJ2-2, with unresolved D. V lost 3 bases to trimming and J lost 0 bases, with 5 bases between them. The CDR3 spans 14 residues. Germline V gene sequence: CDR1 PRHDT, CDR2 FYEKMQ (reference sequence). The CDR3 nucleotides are TGTGCCAGCAGCTTTACGGCGAACACCGGGGAGCTGTTTTTT. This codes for CASSFTANTGELFF.

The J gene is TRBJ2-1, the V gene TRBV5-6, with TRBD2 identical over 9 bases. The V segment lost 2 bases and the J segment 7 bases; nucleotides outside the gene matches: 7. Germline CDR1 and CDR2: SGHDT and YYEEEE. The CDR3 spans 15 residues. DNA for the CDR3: TGTGCCAGCAGCTTTGGCGGGAGGGCCGGTAATGAGCAGTTCTTC. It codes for CASSFGGRAGNEQFF.

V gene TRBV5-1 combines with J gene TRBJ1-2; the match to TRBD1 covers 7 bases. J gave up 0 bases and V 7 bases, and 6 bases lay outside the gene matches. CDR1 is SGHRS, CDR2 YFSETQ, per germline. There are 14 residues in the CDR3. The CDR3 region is CASGPGQTNYGYTF. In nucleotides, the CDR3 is TGCGCCAGCGGACCGGGACAGACTAACTATGGCTACACCTTC.

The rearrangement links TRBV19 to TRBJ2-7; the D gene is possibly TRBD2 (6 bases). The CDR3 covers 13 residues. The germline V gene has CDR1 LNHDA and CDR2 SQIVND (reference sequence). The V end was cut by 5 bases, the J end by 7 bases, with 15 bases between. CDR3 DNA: TGTGCCAGTAGTCAAGGGACTGGCGGTGAGCAGTACTTC. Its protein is CASSQGTGGEQYF.

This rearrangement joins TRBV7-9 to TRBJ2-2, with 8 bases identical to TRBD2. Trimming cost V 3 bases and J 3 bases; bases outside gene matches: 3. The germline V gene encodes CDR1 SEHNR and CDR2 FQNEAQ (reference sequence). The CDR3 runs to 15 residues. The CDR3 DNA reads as TGTGCCAGCAGCTTTAGCGGGACCTACACCGGGGAGCTGTTTTTT. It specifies CASSFSGTYTGELFF.

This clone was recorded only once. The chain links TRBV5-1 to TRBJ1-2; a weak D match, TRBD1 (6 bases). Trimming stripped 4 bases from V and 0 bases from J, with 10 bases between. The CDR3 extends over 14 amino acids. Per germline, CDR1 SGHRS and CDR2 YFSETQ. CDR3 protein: CASSSRGSNYGYTF. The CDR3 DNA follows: TGCGCCAGCAGCAGCAGGGGCTCTAACTATGGCTACACCTTC.

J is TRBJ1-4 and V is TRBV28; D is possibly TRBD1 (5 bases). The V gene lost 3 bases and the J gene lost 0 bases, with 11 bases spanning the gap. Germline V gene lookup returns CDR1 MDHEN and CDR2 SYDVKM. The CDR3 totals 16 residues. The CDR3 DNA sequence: TGTGCCAGCAGTTTTATCGGGGGGGCAACTAATGAAAAACTGTTTTTT. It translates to CASSFIGGATNEKLFF.

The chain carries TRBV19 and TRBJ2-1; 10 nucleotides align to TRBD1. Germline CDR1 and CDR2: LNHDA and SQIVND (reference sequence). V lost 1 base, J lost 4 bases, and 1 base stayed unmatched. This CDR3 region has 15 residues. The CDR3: CASSIGTGGYNEQFF. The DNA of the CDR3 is TGTGCCAGTAGTATAGGGACAGGGGGGTACAATGAGCAGTTCTTC. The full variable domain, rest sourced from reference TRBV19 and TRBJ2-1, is DGGITQSPKYLFRKEGQNVTLSCEQNLNHDAMYWYRQDPGQGLRLIYYSQIVNDFQKGDIAEGYSVSREKKESFPLTVTSAQKNPTAFYLCASSIGTGGYNEQFFGPGTRLTVL.

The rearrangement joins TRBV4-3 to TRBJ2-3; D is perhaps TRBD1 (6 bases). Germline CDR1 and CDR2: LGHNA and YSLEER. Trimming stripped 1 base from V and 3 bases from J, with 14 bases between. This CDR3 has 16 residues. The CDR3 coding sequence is TGCGCCAGCAGCCAAGTACAGGGAAAGAGGACAGATACGCAGTATTTT. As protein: CASSQVQGKRTDTQYF.

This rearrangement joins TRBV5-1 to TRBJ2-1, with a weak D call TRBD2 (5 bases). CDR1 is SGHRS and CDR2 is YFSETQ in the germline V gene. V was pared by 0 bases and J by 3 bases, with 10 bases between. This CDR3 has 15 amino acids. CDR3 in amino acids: CASSLVPGIYNEQFF. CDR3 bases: TGCGCCAGCAGCTTGGTACCGGGAATCTACAATGAGCAGTTCTTC.

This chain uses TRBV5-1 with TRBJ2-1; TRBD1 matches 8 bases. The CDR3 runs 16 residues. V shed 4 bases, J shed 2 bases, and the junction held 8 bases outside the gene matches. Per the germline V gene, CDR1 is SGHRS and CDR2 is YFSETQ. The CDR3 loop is CASSPGTGGPYNEQFF. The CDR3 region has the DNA TGCGCCAGCAGCCCGGGGACAGGAGGGCCCTACAATGAGCAGTTCTTC.

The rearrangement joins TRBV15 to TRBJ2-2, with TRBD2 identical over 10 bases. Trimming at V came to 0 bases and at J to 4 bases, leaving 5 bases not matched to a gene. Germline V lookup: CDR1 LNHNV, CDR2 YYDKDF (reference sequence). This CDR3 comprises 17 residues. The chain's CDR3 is CATSRDRLAGVTGELFF. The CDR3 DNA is TGTGCCACCAGCAGAGACCGACTAGCGGGTGTCACCGGGGAGCTGTTTTTT. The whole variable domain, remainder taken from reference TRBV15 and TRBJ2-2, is DAMVIQNPRYQVTQFGKPVTLSCSQTLNHNVMYWYQQKSSQAPKLLFHYYDKDFNNEADTPDNFQSRRPNTSFCFLDIRSPGLGDTAMYLCATSRDRLAGVTGELFFGEGSRLTVL.

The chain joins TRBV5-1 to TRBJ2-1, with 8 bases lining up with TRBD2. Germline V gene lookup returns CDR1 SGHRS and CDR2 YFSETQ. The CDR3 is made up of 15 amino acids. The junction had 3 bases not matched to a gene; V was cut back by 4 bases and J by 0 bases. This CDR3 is CASSQRGFSYNEQFF. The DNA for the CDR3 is TGCGCCAGCAGCCAGCGGGGGTTCTCCTACAATGAGCAGTTCTTC.

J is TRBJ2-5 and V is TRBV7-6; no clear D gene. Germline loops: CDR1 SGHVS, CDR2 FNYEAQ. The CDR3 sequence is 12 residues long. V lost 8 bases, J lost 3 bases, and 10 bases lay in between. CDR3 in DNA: TGTGCCAGCCTGGGGTTAGAAGAGACCCAGTACTTC. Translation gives CASLGLEETQYF.

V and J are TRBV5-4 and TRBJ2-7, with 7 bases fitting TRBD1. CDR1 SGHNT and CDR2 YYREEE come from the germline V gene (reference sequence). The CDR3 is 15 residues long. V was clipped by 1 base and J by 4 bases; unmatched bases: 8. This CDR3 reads CASSLTGEGNYEQYF. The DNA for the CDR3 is TGTGCCAGCAGCTTGACAGGGGAAGGTAATTACGAGCAGTACTTC.

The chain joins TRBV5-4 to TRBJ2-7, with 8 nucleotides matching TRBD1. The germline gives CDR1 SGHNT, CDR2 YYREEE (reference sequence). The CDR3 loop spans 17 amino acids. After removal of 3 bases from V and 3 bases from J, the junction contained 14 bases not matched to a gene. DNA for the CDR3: TGTGCCAGCAGCTCCCAAATCGGGACAGGTCTTCTCTACGAGCAGTACTTC. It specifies CASSSQIGTGLLYEQYF.

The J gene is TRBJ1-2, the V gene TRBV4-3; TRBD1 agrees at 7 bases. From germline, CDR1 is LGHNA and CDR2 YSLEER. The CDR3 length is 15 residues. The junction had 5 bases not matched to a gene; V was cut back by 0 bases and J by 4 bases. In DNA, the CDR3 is TGCGCCAGCAGCCAAGATTCAGGGGGATTCTATGGCTACACCTTC. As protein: CASSQDSGGFYGYTF.

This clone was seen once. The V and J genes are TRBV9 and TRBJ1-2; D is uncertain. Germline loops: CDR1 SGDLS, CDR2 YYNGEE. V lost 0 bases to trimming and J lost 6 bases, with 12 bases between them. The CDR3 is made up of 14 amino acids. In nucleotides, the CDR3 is TGTGCCAGCAGCGTAGCTTTTGAGGAGAATGGCTACACCTTC. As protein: CASSVAFEENGYTF. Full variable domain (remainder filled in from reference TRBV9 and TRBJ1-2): DSGVTQTPKHLITATGQRVTLRCSPRSGDLSVYWYQQSLDQGLQFLIQYYNGEERAKGNILERFSAQQFPDLHSELNLSSLELGDSALYFCASSVAFEENGYTFGSGTRLTVV.

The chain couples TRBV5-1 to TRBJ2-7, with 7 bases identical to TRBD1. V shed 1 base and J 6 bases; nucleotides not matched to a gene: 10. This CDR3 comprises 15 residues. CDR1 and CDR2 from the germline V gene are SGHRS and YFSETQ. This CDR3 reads CASSLRTGLLIEQYF. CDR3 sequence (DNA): TGCGCCAGCAGCTTGAGGACAGGCCTCCTGATCGAGCAGTACTTC.

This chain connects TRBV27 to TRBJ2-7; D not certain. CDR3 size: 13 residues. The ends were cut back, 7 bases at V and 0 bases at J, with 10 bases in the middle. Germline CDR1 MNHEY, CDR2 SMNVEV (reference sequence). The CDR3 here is CASTPANSYEQYF. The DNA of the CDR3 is TGTGCCAGCACGCCGGCTAACTCCTACGAGCAGTACTTC.

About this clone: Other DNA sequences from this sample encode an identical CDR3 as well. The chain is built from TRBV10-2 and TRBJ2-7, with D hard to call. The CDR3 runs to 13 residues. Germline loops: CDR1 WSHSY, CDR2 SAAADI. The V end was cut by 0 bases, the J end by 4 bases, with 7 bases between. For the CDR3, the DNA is TGCGCCAGCAGTGAGTCCTCACCTTACGAGCAGTACTTC. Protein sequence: CASSESSPYEQYF.

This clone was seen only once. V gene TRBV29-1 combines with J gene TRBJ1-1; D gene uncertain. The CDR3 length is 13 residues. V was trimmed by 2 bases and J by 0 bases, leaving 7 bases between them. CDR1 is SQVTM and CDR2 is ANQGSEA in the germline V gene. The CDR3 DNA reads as TGCAGCGTTGAAAGGGCAATGAACACTGAAGCTTTCTTT. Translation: CSVERAMNTEAFF.

DNA of the CDR3: TGTGCCAGCGGGGTAGTCCATGAGCAGTTCTTC. Translation: CASGVVHEQFF. V usage is TRBV7-9 and J usage is TRBJ2-1; D ambiguous. The CDR3 consists of 11 residues. CDR1 SEHNR and CDR2 FQNEAQ come from the germline V gene (reference sequence). The ends were cut back, 8 bases at V and 8 bases at J, with 10 bases in the middle. The whole variable domain, remainder taken from reference TRBV7-9 and TRBJ2-1, is DTGVSQNPRHKITKRGQNVTFRCDPISEHNRLYWYRQTLGQGPEFLTYFQNEAQLEKSRLLSDRFSAERPKGSFSTLEIQRTEQGDSAMYLCASGVVHEQFFGPGTRLTVL.

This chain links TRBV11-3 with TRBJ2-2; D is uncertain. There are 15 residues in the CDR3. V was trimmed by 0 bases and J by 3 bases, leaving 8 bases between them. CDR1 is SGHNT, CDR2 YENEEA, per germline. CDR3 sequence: CASSLESADTGELFF. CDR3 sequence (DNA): TGTGCCAGCAGCTTAGAGTCGGCGGACACCGGGGAGCTGTTTTTT.

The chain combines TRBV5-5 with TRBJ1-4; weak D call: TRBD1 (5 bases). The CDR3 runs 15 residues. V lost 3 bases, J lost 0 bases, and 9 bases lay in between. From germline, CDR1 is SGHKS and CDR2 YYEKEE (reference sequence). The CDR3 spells CASSWDSSTNEKLFF. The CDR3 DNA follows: TGTGCCAGCAGCTGGGACTCGTCAACTAATGAAAAACTGTTTTTT.

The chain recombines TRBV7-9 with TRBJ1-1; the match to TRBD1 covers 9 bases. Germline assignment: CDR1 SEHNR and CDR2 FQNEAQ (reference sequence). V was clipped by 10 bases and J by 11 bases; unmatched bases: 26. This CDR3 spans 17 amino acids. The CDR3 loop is CATLGEWVGQGVMRAFF. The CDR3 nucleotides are TGTGCCACCCTGGGCGAATGGGTGGGACAGGGTGTCATGAGGGCTTTCTTT. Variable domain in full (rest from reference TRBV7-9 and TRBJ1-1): DTGVSQNPRHKITKRGQNVTFRCDPISEHNRLYWYRQTLGQGPEFLTYFQNEAQLEKSRLLSDRFSAERPKGSFSTLEIQRTEQGDSAMYLCATLGEWVGQGVMRAFFGQGTRLTVV.